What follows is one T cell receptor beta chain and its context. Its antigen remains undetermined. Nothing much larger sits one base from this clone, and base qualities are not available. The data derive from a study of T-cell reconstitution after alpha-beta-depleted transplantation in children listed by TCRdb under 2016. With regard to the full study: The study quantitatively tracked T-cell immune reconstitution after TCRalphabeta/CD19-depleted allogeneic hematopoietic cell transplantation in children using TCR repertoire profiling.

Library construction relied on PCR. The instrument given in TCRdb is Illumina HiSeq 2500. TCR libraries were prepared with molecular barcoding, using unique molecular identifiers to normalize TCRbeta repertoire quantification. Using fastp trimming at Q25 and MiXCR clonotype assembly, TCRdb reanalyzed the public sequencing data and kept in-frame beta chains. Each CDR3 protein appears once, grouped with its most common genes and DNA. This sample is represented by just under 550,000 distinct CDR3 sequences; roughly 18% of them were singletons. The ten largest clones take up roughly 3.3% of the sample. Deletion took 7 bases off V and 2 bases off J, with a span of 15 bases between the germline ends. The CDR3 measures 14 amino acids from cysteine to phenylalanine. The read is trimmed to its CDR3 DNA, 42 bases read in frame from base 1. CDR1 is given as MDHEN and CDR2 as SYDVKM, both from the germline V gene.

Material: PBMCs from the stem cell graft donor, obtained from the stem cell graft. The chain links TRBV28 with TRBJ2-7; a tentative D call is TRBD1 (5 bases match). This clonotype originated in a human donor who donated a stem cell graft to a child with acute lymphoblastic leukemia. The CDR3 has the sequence CASTHLGQAYEQYF. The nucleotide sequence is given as TGTGCCAGCACCCATCTTGGACAAGCCTACGAGCAGTACTTC.